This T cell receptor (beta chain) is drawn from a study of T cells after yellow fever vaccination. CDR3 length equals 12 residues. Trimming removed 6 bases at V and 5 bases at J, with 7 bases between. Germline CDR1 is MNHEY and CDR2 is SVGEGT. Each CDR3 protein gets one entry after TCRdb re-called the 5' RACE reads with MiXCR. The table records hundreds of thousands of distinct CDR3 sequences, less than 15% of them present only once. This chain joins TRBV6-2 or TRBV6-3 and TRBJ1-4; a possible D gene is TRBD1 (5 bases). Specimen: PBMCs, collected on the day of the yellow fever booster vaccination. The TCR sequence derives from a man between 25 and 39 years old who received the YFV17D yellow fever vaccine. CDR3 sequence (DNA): TGTGCCAGCAGGACAGTCAATGAAAAACTGTTTTTT. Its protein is CASRTVNEKLFF.